The rows below give T cell receptor beta chains drawn from one sample of a study of CD8+ T cells in alopecia areata. The repertoire was sequenced with immunoSEQ multiplex PCR; TCRdb's copy has only in-frame clones and lacks some. The data show about 160,000 clones, about three fifths seen once. The material sequenced was CD4+ T cells sorted from blood, taken at week 4, from a patient treated with tofacitinib. These receptors were taken from a human donor with alopecia areata. Each CDR3 is given with its conserved first and last residue. Fields, in order: J gene, D gene, V gene, clone size, CDR3 length, CDR3 DNA, CDR3 protein. D genes are given only for firm matches. Clone size is stated in some rows and not others, as once, few, many or a class when expanded.

j_gene: TRBJ1-2; d_gene: TRBD1; v_gene: TRBV30; abundance: NA; len: 13; CDR3nt: TGTGCCTGGAAAGGACAGGATAACTATGGCTACACCTTC; CDR3aa: CAWKGQDNYGYTF
j_gene: TRBJ2-3; d_gene: TRBD1; v_gene: TRBV2; abundance: few; len: 16; CDR3nt: TGTGCCAGCAGTGCCCATCCGGGACAGGGCACAGATACGCAGTATTTT; CDR3aa: CASSAHPGQGTDTQYF
j_gene: TRBJ1-1; d_gene: NA; v_gene: TRBV29-1; abundance: NA; len: 11; CDR3nt: TGCAGCGCGAGGGGGAACACTGAAGCTTTCTTT; CDR3aa: CSARGNTEAFF
j_gene: TRBJ2-3; d_gene: NA; v_gene: TRBV29-1; abundance: few; len: 11; CDR3nt: TGCAGCGTTTTCCTCACAGATACGCAGTATTTT; CDR3aa: CSVFLTDTQYF
j_gene: TRBJ1-5; d_gene: NA; v_gene: TRBV12-5; abundance: NA; len: 13; CDR3nt: TGTGCTAGTGGTTCGAAGACCTCTCAGCCCCAGCATTTT; CDR3aa: CASGSKTSQPQHF
j_gene: TRBJ2-7; d_gene: TRBD1; v_gene: TRBV5-6; abundance: NA; len: 15; CDR3nt: TGTGCCAGCAGCCATGGACAGGGGGCTACCTACGAGCAGTACTTC; CDR3aa: CASSHGQGATYEQYF
j_gene: TRBJ2-7; d_gene: TRBD2; v_gene: TRBV7-2; abundance: NA; len: 14; CDR3nt: TGTGCCAGCAGCCCGAATGGACTAGGTCACGAGCAGTACTTC; CDR3aa: CASSPNGLGHEQYF
j_gene: TRBJ1-6; d_gene: NA; v_gene: TRBV6-5; abundance: NA; len: 16; CDR3nt: TGTGCCAGCAGTTACTCGCACCGGGTCGGGGATTCACCCCTCCACTTT; CDR3aa: CASSYSHRVGDSPLHF
j_gene: TRBJ2-5; d_gene: TRBD1; v_gene: TRBV29-1; abundance: NA; len: 12; CDR3nt: TGCAGCCTTCAAGGGGGCGGAGAGACCCAGTACTTC; CDR3aa: CSLQGGGETQYF
j_gene: TRBJ2-3; d_gene: TRBD2; v_gene: TRBV13; abundance: NA; len: 15; CDR3nt: TGTGCCAGCAGCATTAGACTAGCGGGAGGGGATACGCAGTATTTT; CDR3aa: CASSIRLAGGDTQYF
j_gene: TRBJ2-3; d_gene: NA; v_gene: TRBV7-2; abundance: few; len: 13; CDR3nt: TGTGCCAGCATCAAAGGGGGCACAGATACGCAGTATTTT; CDR3aa: CASIKGGTDTQYF
j_gene: TRBJ2-1; d_gene: NA; v_gene: TRBV2; abundance: few; len: 15; CDR3nt: TGTGCCAGCAGAACGGACTACAGGTCCGCCAATGAGCAGTTCTTC; CDR3aa: CASRTDYRSANEQFF
j_gene: TRBJ1-1; d_gene: NA; v_gene: TRBV6-6; abundance: few; len: 11; CDR3nt: TGTGCCAGCAGTTACGGTTACGAAGCTTTCTTT; CDR3aa: CASSYGYEAFF
j_gene: TRBJ1-5; d_gene: TRBD1; v_gene: TRBV6-6; abundance: NA; len: 14; CDR3nt: TGTGCCACCGGACAGGGGGTCGGAGGTCAGCCCCAGCATTTT; CDR3aa: CATGQGVGGQPQHF
j_gene: TRBJ1-5; d_gene: NA; v_gene: TRBV19; abundance: few; len: 13; CDR3nt: TGTGCCAGTAGTAGGGGCAGCCGTCAGCCCCAGCATTTT; CDR3aa: CASSRGSRQPQHF
j_gene: TRBJ2-2; d_gene: NA; v_gene: TRBV13; abundance: NA; len: 13; CDR3nt: TGTGCCAGCAGCTGGCCCGGAACCGGGGAGCTGTTTTTT; CDR3aa: CASSWPGTGELFF
j_gene: TRBJ2-7; d_gene: TRBD2; v_gene: TRBV10-3; abundance: NA; len: 13; CDR3nt: TGTGCCATCAGTCTAGCGGGGGTCGACGAGCAGTACTTC; CDR3aa: CAISLAGVDEQYF
j_gene: TRBJ1-2; d_gene: NA; v_gene: TRBV6-5; abundance: NA; len: 14; CDR3nt: TGTGCCAGCAGAGGCCGTGGACCAAACTATGGCTACACCTTC; CDR3aa: CASRGRGPNYGYTF
j_gene: TRBJ1-4; d_gene: NA; v_gene: TRBV16; abundance: few; len: 15; CDR3nt: TGTGCCAGCAGCCAAACAACCGCAACTAATGAAAAACTGTTTTTT; CDR3aa: CASSQTTATNEKLFF
j_gene: TRBJ2-3; d_gene: TRBD2; v_gene: TRBV4-1; abundance: once; len: 16; CDR3nt: TGCGCCAGCAGCCAAGTGCTAGCGGGGGTCCAGGATACGCAGTATTTT; CDR3aa: CASSQVLAGVQDTQYF
j_gene: TRBJ2-1; d_gene: NA; v_gene: TRBV25-1; abundance: NA; len: 13; CDR3nt: TGTGCCAGCAGCAGGGTTTTCTACAATGAGCAGTTCTTC; CDR3aa: CASSRVFYNEQFF
j_gene: TRBJ1-6; d_gene: NA; v_gene: TRBV5-1; abundance: NA; len: 14; CDR3nt: TGCGCCAGCAGCTTGGGCCTCTATAATTCACCCCTCCACTTT; CDR3aa: CASSLGLYNSPLHF
j_gene: TRBJ1-4; d_gene: NA; v_gene: TRBV30; abundance: NA; len: 13; CDR3nt: TGTGCCTGGAGTGTAGGATATAATGAAAAACTGTTTTTT; CDR3aa: CAWSVGYNEKLFF
j_gene: TRBJ2-7; d_gene: TRBD1; v_gene: TRBV11-1; abundance: NA; len: 17; CDR3nt: TGTGCCAGCAGCGCCCCCCGTGGGGGACAGGTTTCCTACGAGCAGTACTTC; CDR3aa: CASSAPRGGQVSYEQYF
j_gene: TRBJ2-4; d_gene: NA; v_gene: TRBV29-1; abundance: NA; len: 15; CDR3nt: TGCAGCGCCCTACTAGAACTAAGGCCCAAAAACATTCAGTACTTC; CDR3aa: CSALLELRPKNIQYF
j_gene: TRBJ1-1; d_gene: NA; v_gene: TRBV5-1; abundance: NA; len: 16; CDR3nt: TGCGCCAGCAGCTTGGTCGGGGGTAACTTGAACACTGAAGCTTTCTTT; CDR3aa: CASSLVGGNLNTEAFF
j_gene: TRBJ1-4; d_gene: NA; v_gene: TRBV7-8; abundance: once; len: 14; CDR3nt: TGTGCCAGCAGCCCTCGGGACGGGAATGAAAAACTGTTTTTT; CDR3aa: CASSPRDGNEKLFF
j_gene: TRBJ2-5; d_gene: TRBD2; v_gene: TRBV29-1; abundance: NA; len: 14; CDR3nt: TGCAGCGCGCCCGCGGGACTAGCGGAAGAGACCCAGTACTTC; CDR3aa: CSAPAGLAEETQYF
j_gene: TRBJ2-7; d_gene: TRBD1; v_gene: TRBV5-4; abundance: NA; len: 15; CDR3nt: TGTGCCAGCAGCTTGGAGGCAGGGGGTGAACACGAGCAGTACTTC; CDR3aa: CASSLEAGGEHEQYF
j_gene: TRBJ2-5; d_gene: NA; v_gene: TRBV7-3; abundance: NA; len: 14; CDR3nt: TGTGCCAGCAGCTTAATCGGGGGGCAGGAGACCCAGTACTTC; CDR3aa: CASSLIGGQETQYF
j_gene: TRBJ1-6; d_gene: NA; v_gene: TRBV18; abundance: few; len: 13; CDR3nt: TGTGCCAGCTCTGGACAGTCAAATTCACCCCTCCACTTT; CDR3aa: CASSGQSNSPLHF
j_gene: TRBJ2-5; d_gene: NA; v_gene: TRBV27; abundance: NA; len: 14; CDR3nt: TGTGCCAGCAGTTTATATCCTGTGTTAGAGACCCAGTACTTC; CDR3aa: CASSLYPVLETQYF
j_gene: TRBJ2-3; d_gene: TRBD2; v_gene: TRBV4-1; abundance: NA; len: 15; CDR3nt: TGCGCCAGCAGCCAAGGGGGAGGACTAGCTGATACGCAGTATTTT; CDR3aa: CASSQGGGLADTQYF
j_gene: TRBJ2-7; d_gene: NA; v_gene: TRBV15; abundance: NA; len: 15; CDR3nt: TGTGCCACCAGCAGAGGGCCGGACAGCCGCTACGAGCAGTACTTC; CDR3aa: CATSRGPDSRYEQYF
j_gene: TRBJ2-7; d_gene: NA; v_gene: TRBV10-3; abundance: once; len: 13; CDR3nt: TGTGCCATCAGACAGGGAACTACCTACGAGCAGTACTTC; CDR3aa: CAIRQGTTYEQYF
j_gene: TRBJ1-2; d_gene: NA; v_gene: TRBV18; abundance: NA; len: 15; CDR3nt: TGTGCCAGCTCACCGGACGGTGCGAAGGGAAGTGGCTACACCTTC; CDR3aa: CASSPDGAKGSGYTF
j_gene: TRBJ1-2; d_gene: TRBD1; v_gene: TRBV25-1; abundance: NA; len: 15; CDR3nt: TGTGCCAGCAGTGAACCCGGGACAGGGGACTATGGCTACACCTTC; CDR3aa: CASSEPGTGDYGYTF
j_gene: TRBJ2-5; d_gene: NA; v_gene: TRBV11-2; abundance: NA; len: 13; CDR3nt: TGTGCCAGCAGTGGAGGGGTGAGGGAGACCCAGTACTTC; CDR3aa: CASSGGVRETQYF
j_gene: TRBJ2-2; d_gene: NA; v_gene: TRBV29-1; abundance: few; len: 17; CDR3nt: TGCAGCGCCGGGGTGGCAGGGGACGCTTCAAGGGGCGGGGAGCTGTTTTTT; CDR3aa: CSAGVAGDASRGGELFF
j_gene: TRBJ2-5; d_gene: TRBD1; v_gene: TRBV10-3; abundance: once; len: 14; CDR3nt: TGTGCCATCAGTGACGGCAGGGGGCAGGAGACCCAGTACTTC; CDR3aa: CAISDGRGQETQYF
j_gene: TRBJ2-2; d_gene: NA; v_gene: TRBV30; abundance: NA; len: 13; CDR3nt: TGTGCCTGGACAGGGGTGAACACCGGGGAGCTGTTTTTT; CDR3aa: CAWTGVNTGELFF
j_gene: TRBJ2-5; d_gene: TRBD2; v_gene: TRBV19; abundance: NA; len: 17; CDR3nt: TGTGCCAGTAGTGCCATCGGGACTAGCGGGGGACAAGAGACCCAGTACTTC; CDR3aa: CASSAIGTSGGQETQYF
j_gene: TRBJ1-5; d_gene: NA; v_gene: TRBV4-3; abundance: few; len: 17; CDR3nt: TGCGCCAGCAGCCAAAGCGTACAGGGTTATAGCAATCAGCCCCAGCATTTT; CDR3aa: CASSQSVQGYSNQPQHF
j_gene: TRBJ1-5; d_gene: NA; v_gene: TRBV6-5; abundance: NA; len: 12; CDR3nt: TGTGCCAGCGGCGTCACAACTCAGCCCCAGCATTTT; CDR3aa: CASGVTTQPQHF
j_gene: TRBJ1-4; d_gene: NA; v_gene: TRBV7-9; abundance: NA; len: 16; CDR3nt: TGTGCCAGCAGCTTCTTTCGGTCGGGGGCCGGTGAAAAACTGTTTTTT; CDR3aa: CASSFFRSGAGEKLFF
j_gene: TRBJ2-1; d_gene: TRBD2; v_gene: TRBV4-3; abundance: NA; len: 15; CDR3nt: TGCGCCAGCAGCCAAGACCGGGGGGGCTCGATTGAGCAGTTCTTC; CDR3aa: CASSQDRGGSIEQFF
j_gene: TRBJ2-7; d_gene: TRBD2; v_gene: TRBV5-4; abundance: NA; len: 14; CDR3nt: TGTGCCAGCAGCGCGGGACTAGCGGGGGTTGAGCAGTACTTC; CDR3aa: CASSAGLAGVEQYF
j_gene: TRBJ2-5; d_gene: NA; v_gene: TRBV29-1; abundance: few; len: 11; CDR3nt: TGCAGCGTCGCCGAACCGGAGACCCAGTACTTC; CDR3aa: CSVAEPETQYF
j_gene: TRBJ2-5; d_gene: TRBD1; v_gene: TRBV7-7; abundance: NA; len: 13; CDR3nt: TGTGCAAGCCGGGACAGGGGTGGGGAGACCCAGTACTTC; CDR3aa: CASRDRGGETQYF
j_gene: TRBJ1-2; d_gene: NA; v_gene: TRBV30; abundance: NA; len: 15; CDR3nt: TGTGCCTGGAGTCCTCTCCTGACAGCCAGCTATGGCTACACCTTC; CDR3aa: CAWSPLLTASYGYTF
j_gene: TRBJ1-5; d_gene: NA; v_gene: TRBV7-2; abundance: NA; len: 16; CDR3nt: TGTGCCAGCAGCACCTCGGGAACATATAGCAATCAGCCCCAGCATTTT; CDR3aa: CASSTSGTYSNQPQHF
j_gene: TRBJ2-7; d_gene: NA; v_gene: TRBV5-1; abundance: NA; len: 15; CDR3nt: TGCGCCAGCAGCTTGGCCGGGGGCAGGTCCTACGAGCAGTACTTC; CDR3aa: CASSLAGGRSYEQYF